The next 2 T cell receptor beta chains were all read from a single sample in a study of cytomegalovirus exposure and HLA in healthy donors. PCR amplification relied on 60 Vbeta primers (plus 13 Jbeta primers). Assay used: immunoSEQ multiplex PCR; TCRdb lists only in-frame clones, some missing. The sample holds 150,000 to 200,000 clones, 70% to 90% seen once. Sequenced: PBMCs. These receptors came from a woman aged 25 to 39 in good health and CMV-seronegative.

The V and J genes are TRBV5-1 and TRBJ1-3; D might be TRBD1 (5 bases). Germline CDR1 SGHRS, CDR2 YFSETQ. V lost 3 bases to trimming and J lost 0 bases, with 13 bases between them. This CDR3 region has 16 residues. CDR3 amino acids: CASSSGPQDSGNTIYF. CDR3 DNA sequence: TGCGCCAGCAGCTCTGGGCCACAGGACTCTGGAAACACCATATATTTT.

The rearrangement joins TRBV5-6 to TRBJ2-7, with D possibly matching TRBD2 (6 bases). Germline lookup yields CDR1 SGHDT and CDR2 YYEEEE. This CDR3 spans 16 amino acids. Trimming removed 4 bases from V and 4 bases from J, with 21 bases in between. CDR3 coding DNA: TGTGCCAGCAGCCTCCGGGACCCCCGGGGGAGGTACGAGCAGTACTTC. It translates to CASSLRDPRGRYEQYF.